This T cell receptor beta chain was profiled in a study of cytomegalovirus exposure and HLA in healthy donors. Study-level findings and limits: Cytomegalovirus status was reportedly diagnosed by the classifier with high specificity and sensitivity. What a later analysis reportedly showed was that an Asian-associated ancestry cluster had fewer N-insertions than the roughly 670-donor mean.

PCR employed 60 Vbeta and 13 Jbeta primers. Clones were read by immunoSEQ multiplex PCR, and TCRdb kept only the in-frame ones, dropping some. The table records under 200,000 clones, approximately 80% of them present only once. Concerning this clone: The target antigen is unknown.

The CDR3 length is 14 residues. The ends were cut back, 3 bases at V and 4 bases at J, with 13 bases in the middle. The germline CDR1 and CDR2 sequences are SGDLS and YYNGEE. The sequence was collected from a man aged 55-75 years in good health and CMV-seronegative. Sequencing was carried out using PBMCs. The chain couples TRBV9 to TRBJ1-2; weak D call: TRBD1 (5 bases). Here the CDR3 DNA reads TGTGCCAGCAGCGGGGGGGGTCGGAGCTATGGCTACACCTTC. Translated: CASSGGGRSYGYTF.